The T cell receptor (beta chain) described here comes from a study of read filtering for tumor transcriptome and immune sequencing. Study information: Patients were 17 male and about 15 female, mean age 65.9 years, range roughly 47 to 85. Under 10 patients were R-ISS I, around 15 were R-ISS II, 7 were R-ISS III.

CDR1 and CDR2 from the germline V gene are SEHNR and FQNEAQ (reference sequence). V lost 3 bases to trimming and J lost 1 base; unmatched junction nucleotides: 8. The CDR3 sequence is 17 residues long. Molecular barcoded adaptors covering alpha/delta and beta/gamma chains were used on roughly 400 ng RNA. MiXCR, applied by TCRdb to the reads, yields one record per CDR3 protein. The repertoire holds about 39,000 distinct CDR3 sequences, with around an eighth as singletons. This clonotype has ten or more counts. The V and J genes are TRBV7-9 and TRBJ2-3; TRBD2 matches 9 bases. This TCR derives from a donor aged 40 or older with multiple myeloma. Input material: a population of CD138-negative cells sorted from bone marrow. CDR3 DNA: TGTGCCAGCAGCTTGTCCCTAGCGGGGTTCGGCACAGATACGCAGTATTTT. Protein: CASSLSLAGFGTDTQYF. Filled out from reference TRBV7-9 and TRBJ2-3, the complete variable domain reads DTGVSQNPRHKITKRGQNVTFRCDPISEHNRLYWYRQTLGQGPEFLTYFQNEAQLEKSRLLSDRFSAERPKGSFSTLEIQRTEQGDSAMYLCASSLSLAGFGTDTQYFGPGTRLTVL.